The 9 T cell receptor beta chains below all came from one sample that was sequenced in a study of identical twins. TCRdb fed the 5' RACE reads into MiXCR, producing one record per CDR3 protein. The repertoire holds around 250,000 distinct CDR3 sequences, with about 8.5% as singletons. The sample also formed part of further work on yellow fever vaccine responses in identical twins.

The sequenced sample consisted of CD8+ T cells sorted from blood. These receptors originate from a woman younger than 35 in good health.

This clonotype came up a few times. The rearrangement uses TRBV6-1 and TRBJ1-1; D is uncertain. Germline V CDR1 and CDR2: MNHNS, SASEGT. V lost 8 bases and J 0 bases, leaving 10 bases between the germline ends. The CDR3 runs 13 residues. The CDR3: CASGLGMNTEAFF. CDR3 nucleotide sequence: TGTGCCAGCGGGTTAGGGATGAACACTGAAGCTTTCTTT.

This clonotype was counted between two and nine times. The chain uses TRBV21-1 and TRBJ2-5; the table's TRBD2 call for D was not verified on the DNA. TRBV21-1 is assigned pseudogene status. CDR3 length: 16 residues. The CDR3 bases are TGTGCCAGCAGCAAAGGCGATAGCGGGAGCGGAGAGACCCAGTACTTC. Amino acid sequence: CASSKGDSGSGETQYF.

The chain recombines TRBV5-5 with TRBJ2-3; TRBD2 is a possible D gene (6 bases). Germline CDR1 is SGHKS and CDR2 is YYEKEE (reference sequence). The CDR3 consists of 15 residues. Trimming left V 2 bases short and J 2 bases short, with 12 bases between. Written as DNA, the CDR3 is TGTGCCAGCAGCTTCGGGACGGGGGTCACAGATACGCAGTATTTT. This codes for CASSFGTGVTDTQYF.

The rearrangement uses TRBV24-1 and TRBJ1-1, with TRBD1 matching over 8 bases. V was pared by 11 bases and J by 1 base, with 5 bases of the junction left unmatched. The CDR3 runs to 13 residues. The germline V gene encodes CDR1 KGHDR and CDR2 SFDVKD. The CDR3, as DNA: TGTGCCAGCCGGGACAGGACGAACACTGAAGCTTTCTTT. As protein: CASRDRTNTEAFF.

This sequence joins TRBV2 and TRBJ1-6, with 9 bases identical to TRBD1. From germline, CDR1 is SNHLY and CDR2 FYNNEI. The CDR3 is 16 amino acids. The V segment lost 11 bases and the J segment 7 bases; nucleotides outside the gene matches: 15. The CDR3 sequence: CAGENTDRGGNSPLHF. Written as DNA, the CDR3 is TGTGCCGGCGAAAACACGGACAGGGGAGGAAATTCACCCCTCCACTTT.

The sample holds a few counts of this clonotype. The chain couples TRBV20-1 to TRBJ2-7; maybe TRBD2 (6 bases). This CDR3 has 13 amino acids. The V and J ends lost 5 bases and 1 base respectively, with 12 bases between them. Germline V gene data show CDR1 as DFQATT and CDR2 as SNEGSKA (reference sequence). The CDR3 coding sequence is TGCAGTGCTGGGGCGGGATCATCCTACGAGCAGTACTTC. Its protein product is CSAGAGSSYEQYF.

This clonotype has more than one count but fewer than ten. The V and J genes are TRBV3-1 and TRBJ2-1, with D possibly matching TRBD2 (5 bases). The CDR3 loop spans 15 amino acids. The germline V gene encodes CDR1 LGHDT and CDR2 YNNKEL (reference sequence). V lost 4 bases and J 2 bases, leaving 12 bases between the germline ends. The CDR3 DNA is TGTGCCAGCAGCCCGGAGGCGGTTACCTACAATGAGCAGTTCTTC. Amino acids: CASSPEAVTYNEQFF.

This clonotype showed up many times. The chain combines TRBV28 with TRBJ2-5; TRBD2 aligns across 7 bases. This CDR3 comprises 15 residues. With 5 bases clipped from V and 3 bases from J, the junction kept 9 bases outside the gene matches. Germline CDR1 and CDR2: MDHEN and SYDVKM. The CDR3: CASSPRGGLEETQYF. Here the CDR3 DNA reads TGTGCCAGCAGTCCCCGGGGAGGGTTGGAAGAGACCCAGTACTTC.

CDR3 loop: CASKWAGTEAFF. The CDR3 coding sequence is TGTGCCAGTAAGTGGGCTGGCACTGAAGCTTTCTTT. The chain links TRBV19 to TRBJ1-1; no clear D. The CDR3 covers 12 residues. In germline, CDR1 is LNHDA, CDR2 SQIVND (reference sequence). Trimming cost V 7 bases and J 4 bases, with 10 bases left between them.